This T cell receptor (beta chain) was identified in a study of blood T cell repertoires in COVID-19. The method was immunoSEQ multiplex PCR; TCRdb's version includes in-frame clones alone and lacks a portion of them. This table has 250,000 to 300,000 clones, around 85% appearing once. Enrollees, roughly 18 to 89 years old, lived in approximately 24 US areas. Trimming cost V 0 bases and J 3 bases, with 12 bases left between them. Germline V gene data show CDR1 as MNHEY and CDR2 as SVGAGI. This CDR3 region has 16 residues. V usage is TRBV6-5 and J usage is TRBJ1-5, with D uncertain. The clonotype was recovered from a woman aged 45-65 years who had recovered from COVID-19. Source material: PBMCs or T cells enriched from blood (not recorded which). The CDR3 loop reads CASSYSAPGNNQPQHF. CDR3 DNA sequence: TGTGCCAGCAGTTACTCCGCTCCCGGGAACAATCAGCCCCAGCATTTT.